This TCR beta chain was recovered during a study of identical twins. Findings and limits, study-wide: Beta out-of-frame sequences showed weaker excess sharing between twins.

TCRdb processed the 5' RACE reads anew with MiXCR; each CDR3 protein has one entry. The sample has around 340,000 distinct CDR3 sequences, 8.5% to 10% seen once. V lost 6 bases and J 3 bases, leaving 11 bases between the germline ends. The CDR3 totals 14 residues. This clonotype was counted at least ten times. The antigen remains undetermined. The genes are TRBV12-3 or TRBV12-4 and TRBJ2-2; the D is unclear. This TCR derives from a woman between 50 and 59 years old in good health. Material for sequencing was naive T cells sorted from blood. The chain's CDR3 is CASRILLHTGELFF. CDR3 nucleotides: TGTGCCAGCAGAATCCTCCTACACACCGGGGAGCTGTTTTTT.